Below are 23 T cell receptor beta chains sequenced from a single sample in a study of T cells expressing NK-cell markers. TCRdb re-called the 5' RACE reads and catalogs CDR3 proteins one per entry, DNA excluded. The listing contains hundreds of thousands of distinct CDR3 sequences. Sequencing was performed on blood T cells: a sorted CD56 or NKG2C T cell subset, CD4+ or CD8+ T cells, or bulk PBMC T cells (not recorded which). The source is a woman between 18 and 70 years old in good health.

The chain employs TRBV6-1 and TRBJ1-3; TCRdb indicates TRBD1, and absent DNA this call remains unverified. In germline, CDR1 is MNHNS, CDR2 SASEGT. This CDR3 region has 16 residues. The chain's CDR3 is CASSTRAPLSGNTIYF.

The genes are TRBV19 and TRBJ1-3. Germline V gene lookup returns CDR1 LNHDA and CDR2 SQIVND (reference sequence). This CDR3 is 15 amino acids long. The CDR3 region is CASRRVVSSGNTIYF.

This chain uses TRBV6-1 with TRBJ1-1; TCRdb reports TRBD1, a call that lacks DNA to check it against. The CDR3 covers 13 residues. Germline CDR1 and CDR2: MNHNS and SASEGT. This CDR3 reads CASRTGRYTEAFF.

This CDR3 reads CASSSSAGTGMGEAFF. The chain uses TRBV7-3 and TRBJ1-1; without DNA, the TCRdb call of TRBD1 cannot be checked. The CDR3 has 16 residues. Germline assignment: CDR1 SGHTA and CDR2 FQGTGA. Looking up the rest from reference TRBV7-3 and TRBJ1-1 gives the full variable domain: GAGVSQTPSNKVTEKGKYVELRCDPISGHTALYWYRQSLGQGPEFLIYFQGTGAADDSGLPNDRFFAVRPEGSVSTLKIQRTERGDSAVYLCASSSSAGTGMGEAFFGQGTRLTVV.

V usage is TRBV5-1 and J usage is TRBJ2-1; lacking DNA, the TRBD2 call made by TCRdb goes unchecked. The CDR3 extends over 15 amino acids. The germline CDR1 and CDR2 sequences are SGHRS and YFSETQ. The CDR3 sequence: CASSLSGGATNEQFF.

The chain employs TRBV7-9 and TRBJ1-6; TCRdb indicates TRBD1, and absent DNA this call remains unverified. Per germline, CDR1 SEHNR and CDR2 FQNEAQ (reference sequence). CDR3 length: 15 amino acids. CDR3 protein: CASSSTGGARSPLHF.

The chain recombines TRBV20-1 with TRBJ2-3; TCRdb's D gene call, TRBD1, goes unchecked for lack of DNA. CDR1 DFQATT and CDR2 SNEGSKA come from the germline V gene (reference sequence). This CDR3 is built from 14 residues. CDR3 sequence: CSARGGASTDTQYF.

The chain carries TRBV3-1 and TRBJ2-1; as DNA is missing, the TRBD2 call by TCRdb cannot be tested. The CDR3 contains 15 residues. The germline V gene encodes CDR1 LGHDT and CDR2 YNNKEL (reference sequence). The CDR3 spells CASSRTSGAHNEQFF.

The J gene is TRBJ1-1, the V gene TRBV15; TCRdb returns TRBD1, unconfirmable since there is no DNA. The CDR3 is 13 amino acids. Germline V gene sequence: CDR1 LNHNV, CDR2 YYDKDF (reference sequence). CDR3 region: CATSATENTEAFF.

The genes are TRBV5-6 and TRBJ2-5; TCRdb calls TRBD2, which cannot be checked without DNA. The germline gives CDR1 SGHDT, CDR2 YYEEEE. The CDR3 runs to 11 residues. The CDR3 protein is CASSLASGPVF. The whole variable domain, filled in from reference TRBV5-6 and TRBJ2-5, reads DAGVTQSPTHLIKTRGQQVTLRCSPKSGHDTVSWYQQALGQGPQFIFQYYEEEERQRGNFPDRFSGHQFPNYSSELNVNALLLGDSALYLCASSLASGPVFGPGTRLLVL.

The chain carries TRBV5-4 and TRBJ1-6. Germline loops: CDR1 SGHNT, CDR2 YYREEE (reference sequence). The CDR3 is made up of 12 amino acids. CDR3 in amino acids: CASSYVGAPLHF.

The genes are TRBV7-2 and TRBJ2-3; TCRdb designates TRBD2, a call that cannot be tested without DNA. Per the germline V gene, CDR1 is SGHTA and CDR2 is FQGNSA. The CDR3 extends over 14 amino acids. CDR3 region: CASRTTSGIDTQYF. The full variable domain, its missing parts supplied by reference TRBV7-2 and TRBJ2-3, is GAGVSQSPSNKVTEKGKDVELRCDPISGHTALYWYRQSLGQGLEFLIYFQGNSAPDKSGLPSDRFSAERTGGSVSTLTIQRTQQEDSAVYLCASRTTSGIDTQYFGPGTRLTVL.

This chain uses TRBV6-5 with TRBJ1-2. Per the germline V gene, CDR1 is MNHEY and CDR2 is SVGAGI. CDR3 length equals 11 residues. CDR3 in amino acids: CASSSGNGYTF.

The chain is built from TRBV5-5 and TRBJ2-1; the D call of TRBD2 rests on TCRdb alone, since no DNA is present to check it. The CDR3 totals 15 residues. Germline V lookup: CDR1 SGHKS, CDR2 YYEKEE (reference sequence). CDR3 loop: CASRSRTSGADEQFF.

The chain carries TRBV25-1 and TRBJ1-5. CDR1 and CDR2 from the germline V gene are MGHDK and SYGVNS. The CDR3 length is 15 residues. The CDR3 region is CASSELKYSNQPQHF.

The J gene is TRBJ2-1, the V gene TRBV21-1; TCRdb indicates TRBD2, and absent DNA this call remains unverified. TRBV21-1 is a pseudogene segment. The CDR3 consists of 16 residues. This CDR3 is CASSKGPRGDYNEQFF.

This chain connects TRBV5-4 to TRBJ2-7; TCRdb indicates TRBD2, and absent DNA this call remains unverified. Germline CDR1 reads SGHNT; CDR2 reads YYREEE (reference sequence). This CDR3 region has 15 residues. The CDR3 protein is CASSPRLAGVYEQYF.

The chain employs TRBV12-3 or TRBV12-4 and TRBJ2-7. The CDR3 loop spans 14 amino acids. The CDR3 sequence: CASSYNTLSYEQYF.

CDR3 amino acids: CSAPDRTSGSPYNEQFF. The chain uses TRBV20-1 and TRBJ2-1; TCRdb designates TRBD2, a call that cannot be tested without DNA. Germline V lookup: CDR1 DFQATT, CDR2 SNEGSKA (reference sequence). The length of the CDR3 is 17 residues.

The rearrangement links TRBV7-2 to TRBJ2-2. CDR3 size: 14 residues. Germline CDR1 and CDR2: SGHTA and FQGNSA. CDR3 protein: CASSFYLGTGELFF.

This chain connects TRBV9 to TRBJ1-6. Germline V gives CDR1 SGDLS, CDR2 YYNGEE. The CDR3 spans 12 residues. CDR3 amino acids: CASSVQGEPLHF.

The chain uses TRBV7-9 and TRBJ2-1; TCRdb outputs TRBD1, but without DNA this stays unchecked. CDR1 SEHNR and CDR2 FQNEAQ come from the germline V gene (reference sequence). CDR3 length equals 13 residues. CDR3 sequence: CASSPGWKNEQFF.

This CDR3 reads CASRPTGTGGSEQYF. The rearrangement joins TRBV12-3 or TRBV12-4 to TRBJ2-7; TCRdb outputs TRBD1, but without DNA this stays unchecked. The CDR3 consists of 15 residues.